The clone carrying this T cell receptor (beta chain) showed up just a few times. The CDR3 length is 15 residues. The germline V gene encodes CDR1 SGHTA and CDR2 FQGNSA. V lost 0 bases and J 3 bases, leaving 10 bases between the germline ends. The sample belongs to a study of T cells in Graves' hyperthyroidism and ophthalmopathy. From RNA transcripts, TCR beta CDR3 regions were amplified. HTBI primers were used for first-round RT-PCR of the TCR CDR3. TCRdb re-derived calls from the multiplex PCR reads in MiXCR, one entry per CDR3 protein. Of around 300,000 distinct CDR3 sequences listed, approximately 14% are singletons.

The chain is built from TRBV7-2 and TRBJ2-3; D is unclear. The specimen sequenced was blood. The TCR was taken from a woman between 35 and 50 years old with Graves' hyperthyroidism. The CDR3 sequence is CASSLAPSETDTQYF. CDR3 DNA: TGTGCCAGCAGCTTAGCGCCCAGCGAGACAGATACGCAGTATTTT.